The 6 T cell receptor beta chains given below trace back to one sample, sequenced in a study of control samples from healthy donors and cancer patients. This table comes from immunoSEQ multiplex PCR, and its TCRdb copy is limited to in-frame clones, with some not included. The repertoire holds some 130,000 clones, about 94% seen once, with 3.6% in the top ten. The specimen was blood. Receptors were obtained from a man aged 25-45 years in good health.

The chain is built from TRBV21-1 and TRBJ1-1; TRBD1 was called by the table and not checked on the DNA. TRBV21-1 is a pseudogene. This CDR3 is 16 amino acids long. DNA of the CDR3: TGTGCCAGCAGCTCCCGGGACAGGGGGCGCGGCACTGAAGCTTTCTTT. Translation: CASSSRDRGRGTEAFF.

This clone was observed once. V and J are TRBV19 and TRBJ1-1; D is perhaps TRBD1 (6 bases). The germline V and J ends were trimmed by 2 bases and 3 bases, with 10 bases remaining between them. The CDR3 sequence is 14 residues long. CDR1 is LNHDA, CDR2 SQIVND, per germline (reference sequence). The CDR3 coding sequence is TGTGCCAGTAGTATACCGGGGGCCCACACTGAAGCTTTCTTT. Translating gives CASSIPGAHTEAFF. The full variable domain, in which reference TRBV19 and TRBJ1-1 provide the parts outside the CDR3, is DGGITQSPKYLFRKEGQNVTLSCEQNLNHDAMYWYRQDPGQGLRLIYYSQIVNDFQKGDIAEGYSVSREKKESFPLTVTSAQKNPTAFYLCASSIPGAHTEAFFGQGTRLTVV.

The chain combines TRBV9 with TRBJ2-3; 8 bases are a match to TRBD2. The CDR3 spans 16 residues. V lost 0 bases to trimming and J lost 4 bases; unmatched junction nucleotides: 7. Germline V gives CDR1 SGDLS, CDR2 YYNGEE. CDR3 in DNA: TGTGCCAGCAGCGTAGGGAGCGGGGGTGCCGCAGATACGCAGTATTTT. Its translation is CASSVGSGGAADTQYF.

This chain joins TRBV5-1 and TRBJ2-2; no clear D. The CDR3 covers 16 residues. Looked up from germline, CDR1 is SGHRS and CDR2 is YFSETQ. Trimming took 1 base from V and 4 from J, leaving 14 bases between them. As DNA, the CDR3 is TGCGCCAGCAGCTTGAACTTACAGAGAGGCACCGGGGAGCTGTTTTTT. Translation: CASSLNLQRGTGELFF.

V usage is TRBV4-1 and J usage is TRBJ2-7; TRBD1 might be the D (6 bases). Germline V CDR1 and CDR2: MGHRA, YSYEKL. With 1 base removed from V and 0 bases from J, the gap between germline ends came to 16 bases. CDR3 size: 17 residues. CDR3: CASSQGNTGLLSYEQYF. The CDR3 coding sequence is TGCGCCAGCAGCCAAGGGAATACAGGGCTCCTCTCCTACGAGCAGTACTTC.

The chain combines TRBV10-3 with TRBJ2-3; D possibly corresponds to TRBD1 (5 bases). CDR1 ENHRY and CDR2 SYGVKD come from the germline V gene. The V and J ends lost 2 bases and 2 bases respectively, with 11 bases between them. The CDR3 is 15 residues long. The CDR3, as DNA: TGTGCCATCAGTGAGCGATCAGGGTACACAGATACGCAGTATTTT. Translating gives CAISERSGYTDTQYF.